The table lists the clone carrying this T cell receptor beta chain with a count of one. The sample comes from a study of cytomegalovirus exposure and HLA in healthy donors. The CDR3 has 17 residues. V gave up 3 bases and J gave up 0 bases, with 17 bases separating them. CDR1 is LNHNV, CDR2 YYDKDF, per germline (reference sequence). The PCR made use of 60 Vbeta and 13 Jbeta primers. TCRdb's copy holds only in-frame clones and misses some; the assay was immunoSEQ multiplex PCR. The sample yields about 120,000 clones, about three quarters seen once. Sequencing was carried out using PBMCs. This chain connects TRBV15 to TRBJ1-2, with a weak D call TRBD1 (6 bases). The clonotype comes from a woman between 35 and 50 years old in good health and CMV-seropositive. The CDR3 spells CATSRLGGTKANYGYTF. CDR3 in DNA: TGTGCCACCAGCAGGCTTGGTGGGACAAAAGCTAACTATGGCTACACCTTC.